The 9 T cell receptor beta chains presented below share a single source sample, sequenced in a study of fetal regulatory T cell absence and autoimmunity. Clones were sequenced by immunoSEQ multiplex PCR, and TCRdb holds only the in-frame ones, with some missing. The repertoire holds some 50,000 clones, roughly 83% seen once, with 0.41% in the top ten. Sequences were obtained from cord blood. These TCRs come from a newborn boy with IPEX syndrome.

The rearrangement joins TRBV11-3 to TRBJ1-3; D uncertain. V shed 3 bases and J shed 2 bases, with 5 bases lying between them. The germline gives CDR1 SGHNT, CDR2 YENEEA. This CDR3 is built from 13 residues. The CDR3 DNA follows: TGTGCCAGCAGCTTCGGTCCTGGAAACACCATATATTTT. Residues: CASSFGPGNTIYF.

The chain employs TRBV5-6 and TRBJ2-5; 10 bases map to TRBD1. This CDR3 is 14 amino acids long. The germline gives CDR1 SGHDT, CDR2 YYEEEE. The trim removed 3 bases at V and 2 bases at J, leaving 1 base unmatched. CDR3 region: CASSWTGGQETQYF. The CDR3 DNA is TGTGCCAGCAGCTGGACAGGGGGGCAAGAGACCCAGTACTTC.

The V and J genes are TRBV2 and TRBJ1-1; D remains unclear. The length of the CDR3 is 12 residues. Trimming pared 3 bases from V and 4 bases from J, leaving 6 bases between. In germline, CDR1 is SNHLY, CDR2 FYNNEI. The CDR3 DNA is TGTGCCAGCAGTGAGGGATCCACTGAAGCTTTCTTT. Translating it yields CASSEGSTEAFF. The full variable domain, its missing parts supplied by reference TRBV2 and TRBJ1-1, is EPEVTQTPSHQVTQMGQEVILRCVPISNHLYFYWYRQILGQKVEFLVSFYNNEISEKSEIFDDQFSVERPDGSNFTLKIRSTKLEDSAMYFCASSEGSTEAFFGQGTRLTVV.

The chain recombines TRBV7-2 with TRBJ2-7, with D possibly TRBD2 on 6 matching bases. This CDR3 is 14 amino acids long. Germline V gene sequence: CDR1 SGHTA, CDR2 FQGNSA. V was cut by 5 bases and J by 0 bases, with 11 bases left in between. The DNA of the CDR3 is TGTGCCAGCAGCCCGGACTATAACTCCTACGAGCAGTACTTC. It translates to CASSPDYNSYEQYF.

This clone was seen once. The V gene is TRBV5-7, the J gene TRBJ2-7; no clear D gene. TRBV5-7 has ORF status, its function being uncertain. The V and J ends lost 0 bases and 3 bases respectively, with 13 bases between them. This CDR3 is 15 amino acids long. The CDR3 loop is CASSLDVVPNYEQYF. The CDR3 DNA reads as TGTGCCAGCAGCTTGGATGTAGTTCCCAACTACGAGCAGTACTTC.

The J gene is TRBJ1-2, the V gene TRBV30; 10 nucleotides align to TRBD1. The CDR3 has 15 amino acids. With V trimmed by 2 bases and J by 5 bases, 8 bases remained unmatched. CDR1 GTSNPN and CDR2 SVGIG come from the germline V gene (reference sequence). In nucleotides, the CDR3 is TGTGCCTGGAGTCACCGGACAGGGGGGCAGTATGGCTACACCTTC. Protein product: CAWSHRTGGQYGYTF.

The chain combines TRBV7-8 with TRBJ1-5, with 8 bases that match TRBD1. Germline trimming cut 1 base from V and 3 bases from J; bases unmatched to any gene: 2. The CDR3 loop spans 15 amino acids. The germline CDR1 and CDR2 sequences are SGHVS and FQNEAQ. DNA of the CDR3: TGTGCCAGCAGCTTAGGGACAGGGTCCAATCAGCCCCAGCATTTT. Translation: CASSLGTGSNQPQHF.

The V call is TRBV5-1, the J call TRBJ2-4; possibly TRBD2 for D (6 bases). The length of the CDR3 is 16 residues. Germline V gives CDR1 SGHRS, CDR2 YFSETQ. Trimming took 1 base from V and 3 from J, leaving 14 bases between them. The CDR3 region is CASSLRWDSGKNIQYF. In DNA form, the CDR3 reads TGCGCCAGCAGCTTGAGGTGGGACTCGGGCAAAAACATTCAGTACTTC.

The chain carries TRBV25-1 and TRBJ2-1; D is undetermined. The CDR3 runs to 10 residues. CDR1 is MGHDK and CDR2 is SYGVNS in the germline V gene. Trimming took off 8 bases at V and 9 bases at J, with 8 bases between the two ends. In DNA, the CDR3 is TGTGCCAGCCGCCTCGGTGAGCAGTTCTTC. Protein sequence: CASRLGEQFF.